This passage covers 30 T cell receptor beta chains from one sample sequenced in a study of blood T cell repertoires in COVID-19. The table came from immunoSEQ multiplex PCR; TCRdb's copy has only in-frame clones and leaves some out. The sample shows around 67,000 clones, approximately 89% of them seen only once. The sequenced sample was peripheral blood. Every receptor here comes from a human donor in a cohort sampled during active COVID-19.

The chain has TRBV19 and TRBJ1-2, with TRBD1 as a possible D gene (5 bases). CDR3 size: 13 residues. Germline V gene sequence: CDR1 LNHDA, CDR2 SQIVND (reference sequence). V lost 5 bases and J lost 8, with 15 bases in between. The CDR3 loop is CASSPAGSGGYTF. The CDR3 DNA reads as TGTGCCAGTAGTCCCGCCGGGTCAGGGGGCTACACCTTC. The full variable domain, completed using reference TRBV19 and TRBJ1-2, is DGGITQSPKYLFRKEGQNVTLSCEQNLNHDAMYWYRQDPGQGLRLIYYSQIVNDFQKGDIAEGYSVSREKKESFPLTVTSAQKNPTAFYLCASSPAGSGGYTFGSGTRLTVV.

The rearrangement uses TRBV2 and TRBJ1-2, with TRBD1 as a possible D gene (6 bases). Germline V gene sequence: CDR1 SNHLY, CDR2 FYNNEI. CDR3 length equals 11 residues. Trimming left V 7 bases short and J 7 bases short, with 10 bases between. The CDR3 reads CASKGVSGYTF. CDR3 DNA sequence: TGTGCCAGCAAGGGGGTATCTGGCTACACCTTC.

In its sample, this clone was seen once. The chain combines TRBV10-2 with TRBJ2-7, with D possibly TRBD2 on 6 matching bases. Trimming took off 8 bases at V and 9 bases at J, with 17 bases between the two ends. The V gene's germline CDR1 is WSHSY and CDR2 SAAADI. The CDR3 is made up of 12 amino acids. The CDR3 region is CASYSGSKGQYF. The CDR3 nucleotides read TGCGCCAGCTATAGCGGTTCGAAGGGGCAGTACTTC.

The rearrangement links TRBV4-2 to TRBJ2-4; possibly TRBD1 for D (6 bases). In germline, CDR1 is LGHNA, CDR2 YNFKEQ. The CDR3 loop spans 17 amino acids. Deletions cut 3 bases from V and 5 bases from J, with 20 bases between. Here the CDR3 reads CASSQDTRDWGQNIQYF. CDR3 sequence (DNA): TGTGCCAGCAGCCAGGATACCCGTGACTGGGGGCAAAACATTCAGTACTTC.

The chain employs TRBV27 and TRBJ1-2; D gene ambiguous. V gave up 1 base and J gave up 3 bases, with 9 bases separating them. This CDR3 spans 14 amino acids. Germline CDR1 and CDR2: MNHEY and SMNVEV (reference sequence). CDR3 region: CASSLFPGYYGYTF. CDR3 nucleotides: TGTGCCAGCAGTTTATTTCCGGGGTACTATGGCTACACCTTC.

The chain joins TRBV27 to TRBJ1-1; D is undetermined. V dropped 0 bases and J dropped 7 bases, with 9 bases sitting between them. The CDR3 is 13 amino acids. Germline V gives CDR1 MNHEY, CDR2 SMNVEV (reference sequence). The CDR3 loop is CASSLSEPGEAFF. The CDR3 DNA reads TGTGCCAGCAGTTTATCTGAACCCGGTGAAGCTTTCTTT.

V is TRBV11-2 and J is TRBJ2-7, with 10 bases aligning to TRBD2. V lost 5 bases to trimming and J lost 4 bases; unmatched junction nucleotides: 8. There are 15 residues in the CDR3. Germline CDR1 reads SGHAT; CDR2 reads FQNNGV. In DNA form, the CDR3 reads TGTGCCAGCAGCATTAAGAGCGGGGGGGCTTACGAGCAGTACTTC. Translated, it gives CASSIKSGGAYEQYF.

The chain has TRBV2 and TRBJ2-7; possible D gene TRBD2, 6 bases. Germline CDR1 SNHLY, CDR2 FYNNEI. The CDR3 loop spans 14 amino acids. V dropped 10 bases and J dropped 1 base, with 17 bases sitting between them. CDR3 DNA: TGTGCCACCCGCAAGAGCGGGCTTTCCTACGAGCAGTACTTC. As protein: CATRKSGLSYEQYF.

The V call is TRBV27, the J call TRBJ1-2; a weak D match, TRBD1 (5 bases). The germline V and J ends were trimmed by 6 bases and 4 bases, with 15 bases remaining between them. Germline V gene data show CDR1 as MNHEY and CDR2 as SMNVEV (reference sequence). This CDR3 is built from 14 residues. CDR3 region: CASSFAGKGYGYTF. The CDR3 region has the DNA TGTGCCAGCAGCTTTGCAGGGAAGGGCTATGGCTACACCTTC.

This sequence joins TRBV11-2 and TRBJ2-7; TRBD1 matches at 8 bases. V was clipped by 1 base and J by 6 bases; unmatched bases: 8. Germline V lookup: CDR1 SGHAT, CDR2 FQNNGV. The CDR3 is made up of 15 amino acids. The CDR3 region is CASSLGRRGLGEQYF. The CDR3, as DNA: TGTGCCAGCAGCTTAGGGCGCAGGGGGCTGGGCGAGCAGTACTTC.

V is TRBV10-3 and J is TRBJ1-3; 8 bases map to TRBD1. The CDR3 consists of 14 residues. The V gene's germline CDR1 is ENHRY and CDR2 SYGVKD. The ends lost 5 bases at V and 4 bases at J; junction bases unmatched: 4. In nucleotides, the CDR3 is TGTGCCATCAGTCTGACAGGGGCAGGAAACACCATATATTTT. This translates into CAISLTGAGNTIYF.

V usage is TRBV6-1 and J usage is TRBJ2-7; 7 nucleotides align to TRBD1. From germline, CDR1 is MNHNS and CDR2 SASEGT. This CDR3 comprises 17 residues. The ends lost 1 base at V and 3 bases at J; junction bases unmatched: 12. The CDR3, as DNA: TGTGCCAGCAGTGAAGTTTTGTTTCATGGGACAGACTACGAGCAGTACTTC. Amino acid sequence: CASSEVLFHGTDYEQYF.

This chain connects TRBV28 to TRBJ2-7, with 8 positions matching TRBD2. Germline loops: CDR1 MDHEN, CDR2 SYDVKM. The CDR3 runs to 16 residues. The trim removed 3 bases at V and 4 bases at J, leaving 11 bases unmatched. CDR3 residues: CASSLPTERGKYEQYF. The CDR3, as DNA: TGTGCCAGCAGTTTGCCCACAGAGCGGGGGAAGTACGAGCAGTACTTC.

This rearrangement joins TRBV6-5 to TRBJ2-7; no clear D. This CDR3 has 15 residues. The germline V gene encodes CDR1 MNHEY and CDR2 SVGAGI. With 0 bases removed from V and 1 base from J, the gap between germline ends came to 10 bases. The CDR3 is CASSYSYRLSYEQYF. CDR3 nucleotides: TGTGCCAGCAGTTACTCCTATAGATTGTCCTACGAGCAGTACTTC.

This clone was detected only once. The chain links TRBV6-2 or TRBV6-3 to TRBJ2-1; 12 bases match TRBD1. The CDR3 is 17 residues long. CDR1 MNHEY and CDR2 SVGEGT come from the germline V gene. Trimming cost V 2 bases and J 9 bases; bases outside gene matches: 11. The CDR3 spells CASSYRDRGRNPGEQFF. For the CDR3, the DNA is TGTGCCAGCAGTTACCGGGACAGGGGGCGTAATCCCGGTGAGCAGTTCTTC.

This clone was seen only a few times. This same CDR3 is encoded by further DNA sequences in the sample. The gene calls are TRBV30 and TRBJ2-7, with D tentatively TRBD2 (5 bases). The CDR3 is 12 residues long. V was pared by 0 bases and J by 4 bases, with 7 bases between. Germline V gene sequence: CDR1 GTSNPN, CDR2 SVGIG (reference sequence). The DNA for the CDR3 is TGTGCCTGGAGTGTACGAGGGTACGAGCAGTACTTC. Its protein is CAWSVRGYEQYF.

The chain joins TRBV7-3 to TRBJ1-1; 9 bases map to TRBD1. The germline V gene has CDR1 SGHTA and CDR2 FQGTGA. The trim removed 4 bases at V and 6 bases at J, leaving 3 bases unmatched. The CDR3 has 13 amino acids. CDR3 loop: CASSSGTGSEAFF. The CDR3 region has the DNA TGTGCCAGCAGCTCGGGGACAGGGTCTGAAGCTTTCTTT.

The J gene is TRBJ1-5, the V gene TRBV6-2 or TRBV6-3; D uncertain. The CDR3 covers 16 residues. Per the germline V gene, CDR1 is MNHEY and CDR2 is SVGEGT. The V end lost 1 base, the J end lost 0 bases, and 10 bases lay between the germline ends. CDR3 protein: CASSYWSGFSNQPQHF. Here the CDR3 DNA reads TGTGCCAGCAGTTACTGGTCAGGATTTAGCAATCAGCCCCAGCATTTT.

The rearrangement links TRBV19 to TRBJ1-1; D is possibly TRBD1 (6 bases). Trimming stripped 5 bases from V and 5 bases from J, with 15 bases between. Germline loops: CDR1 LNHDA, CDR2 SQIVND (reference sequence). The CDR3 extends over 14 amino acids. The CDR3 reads CASSVGQGRTEAFF. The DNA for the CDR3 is TGTGCCAGTAGTGTGGGGCAGGGGCGGACTGAAGCTTTCTTT.

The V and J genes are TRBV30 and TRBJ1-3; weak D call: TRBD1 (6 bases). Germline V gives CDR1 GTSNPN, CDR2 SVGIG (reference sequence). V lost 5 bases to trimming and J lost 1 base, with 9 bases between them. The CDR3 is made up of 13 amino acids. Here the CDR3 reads CAWDRTSGNTIYF. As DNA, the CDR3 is TGTGCCTGGGACAGGACATCTGGAAACACCATATATTTT.

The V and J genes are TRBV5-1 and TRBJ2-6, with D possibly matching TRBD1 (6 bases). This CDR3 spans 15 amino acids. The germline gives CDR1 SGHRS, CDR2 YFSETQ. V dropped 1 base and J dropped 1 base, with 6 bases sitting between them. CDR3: CASSLTGSGANVLTF. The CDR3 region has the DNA TGCGCCAGCAGCTTGACAGGGTCTGGGGCCAACGTCCTGACTTTC.

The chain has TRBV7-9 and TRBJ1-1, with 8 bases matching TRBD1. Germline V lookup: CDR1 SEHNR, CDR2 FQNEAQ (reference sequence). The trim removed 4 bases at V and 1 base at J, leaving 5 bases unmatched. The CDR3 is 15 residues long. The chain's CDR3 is CASSYPGGPNTEAFF. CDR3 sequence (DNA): TGTGCCAGCAGCTACCCAGGGGGCCCGAACACTGAAGCTTTCTTT.

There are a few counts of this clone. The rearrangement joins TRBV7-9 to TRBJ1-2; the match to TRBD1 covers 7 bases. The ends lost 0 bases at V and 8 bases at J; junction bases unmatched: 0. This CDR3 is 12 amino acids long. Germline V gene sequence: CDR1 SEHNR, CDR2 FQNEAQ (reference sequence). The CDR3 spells CASSLAGGGYTF. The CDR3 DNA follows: TGTGCCAGCAGCTTAGCAGGGGGCGGCTACACCTTC. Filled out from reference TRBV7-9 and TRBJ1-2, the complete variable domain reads DTGVSQNPRHKITKRGQNVTFRCDPISEHNRLYWYRQTLGQGPEFLTYFQNEAQLEKSRLLSDRFSAERPKGSFSTLEIQRTEQGDSAMYLCASSLAGGGYTFGSGTRLTVV.

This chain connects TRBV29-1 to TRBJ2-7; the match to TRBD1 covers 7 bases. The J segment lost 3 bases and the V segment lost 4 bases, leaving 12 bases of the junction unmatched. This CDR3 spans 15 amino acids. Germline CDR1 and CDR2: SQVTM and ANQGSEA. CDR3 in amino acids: CSVAPPTGTIYEQYF. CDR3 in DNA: TGCAGCGTTGCCCCTCCGACAGGGACCATCTACGAGCAGTACTTC.

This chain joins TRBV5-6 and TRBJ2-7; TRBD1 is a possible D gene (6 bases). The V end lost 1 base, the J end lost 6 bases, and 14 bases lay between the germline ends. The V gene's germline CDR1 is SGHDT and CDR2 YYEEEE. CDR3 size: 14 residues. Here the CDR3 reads CASSLLQGLGEQYF. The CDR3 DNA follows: TGTGCCAGCAGCTTGTTACAGGGTCTGGGCGAGCAGTACTTC.

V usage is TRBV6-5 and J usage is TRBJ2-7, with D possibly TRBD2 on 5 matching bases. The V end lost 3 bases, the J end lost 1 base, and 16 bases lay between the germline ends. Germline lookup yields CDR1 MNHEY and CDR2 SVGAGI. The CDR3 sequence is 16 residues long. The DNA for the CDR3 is TGTGCCAGCAGTTATTCTGACTTGACTAATTCCTACGAGCAGTACTTC. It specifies CASSYSDLTNSYEQYF.

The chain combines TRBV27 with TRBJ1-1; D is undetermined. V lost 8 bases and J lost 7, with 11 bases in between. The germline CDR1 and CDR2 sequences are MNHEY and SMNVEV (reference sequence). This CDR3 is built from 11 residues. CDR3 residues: CASLAGIEAFF. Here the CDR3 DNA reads TGTGCCAGCCTTGCGGGGATTGAAGCTTTCTTT.

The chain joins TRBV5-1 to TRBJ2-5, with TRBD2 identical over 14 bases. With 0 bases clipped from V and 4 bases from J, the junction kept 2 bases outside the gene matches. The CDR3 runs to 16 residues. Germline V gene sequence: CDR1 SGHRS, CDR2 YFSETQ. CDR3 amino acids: CASSLGLAGGRETQYF. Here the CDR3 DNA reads TGCGCCAGCAGCTTGGGACTAGCGGGGGGGCGAGAGACCCAGTACTTC.

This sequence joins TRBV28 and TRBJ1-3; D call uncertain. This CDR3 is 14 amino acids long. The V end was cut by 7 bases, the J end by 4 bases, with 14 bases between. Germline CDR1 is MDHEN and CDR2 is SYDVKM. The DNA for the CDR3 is TGTGCCAGCATACTCCGCGGTCGGGGAAACACCATATATTTT. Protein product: CASILRGRGNTIYF.

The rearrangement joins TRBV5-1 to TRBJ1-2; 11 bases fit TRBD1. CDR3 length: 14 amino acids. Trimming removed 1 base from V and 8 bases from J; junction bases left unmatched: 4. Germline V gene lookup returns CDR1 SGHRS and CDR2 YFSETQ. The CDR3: CASSLSGQGGGYTF. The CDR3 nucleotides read TGCGCCAGCAGCTTGTCGGGACAGGGGGGCGGCTACACCTTC.